Following are 12 T cell receptor beta chains from one sample sequenced in a study. TCRdb re-analysed the 5' RACE reads in MiXCR, keeping a single row per CDR3 protein. Its clone listing holds about a dozen distinct CDR3 sequences. Tregs were sorted as CD4+CD25+CD127-/low cells. Sequencing was carried out using Tregs sorted from a lymph node. The receptors were gathered from a female donor with breast cancer.

In regard to this clonotype: Because this beta chain is a stray read in a library intended to capture alpha chains, its abundance should not be given much weight. The rearrangement links TRBV12-3 or TRBV12-4 to TRBJ1-2, with 8 bases fitting TRBD1. The ends lost 6 bases at V and 7 bases at J; junction bases unmatched: 4. CDR3 length: 12 amino acids. The CDR3 protein is CASSWTGTGYTF. The CDR3 DNA sequence: TGTGCCAGCAGCTGGACAGGGACTGGCTACACCTTC.

To note about this clonotype: Being off target in a library aimed at alpha chains, this beta chain has a size of little meaning. The chain employs TRBV12-3 or TRBV12-4 and TRBJ2-1, with 13 bases lining up with TRBD2. The ends lost 6 bases at V and 4 bases at J; junction bases unmatched: 0. The CDR3 is 14 residues long. The CDR3 sequence: CASRGLAGYNEQFF. The CDR3 DNA reads as TGTGCCAGCAGGGGACTAGCGGGGTACAATGAGCAGTTCTTC.

About this clonotype: For a library built for alpha chains, this beta chain is a stray read; little rests on its size. J is TRBJ2-7 and V is TRBV20-1, with 7 bases aligning to TRBD2. This CDR3 is built from 14 residues. V was clipped by 2 bases and J by 1 base; unmatched bases: 5. Looked up from germline, CDR1 is DFQATT and CDR2 is SNEGSKA (reference sequence). The CDR3 region has the DNA TGCAGTGCTAGACGCGGGAGCGAGTCCTACGAGCAGTACTTC. Translation: CSARRGSESYEQYF.

In the case of this clonotype: This beta chain turned up in a library designed for alpha chains; as an off-target read, its abundance says little. The rearrangement links TRBV5-1 to TRBJ2-3; D gene unclear. V lost 4 bases to trimming and J lost 5 bases, with 5 bases between them. Germline loops: CDR1 SGHRS, CDR2 YFSETQ. The CDR3 sequence is 11 residues long. In nucleotides, the CDR3 is TGCGCCAGCAGCCTTGAAGATACGCAGTATTTT. Its protein product is CASSLEDTQYF.

Details on this clonotype: This beta chain came through as a stray read in a library set up for alpha chains, and its size says little. The gene calls are TRBV20-1 and TRBJ2-7, with D perhaps being TRBD1 or TRBD2 (5 bases each). The germline CDR1 and CDR2 sequences are DFQATT and SNEGSKA (reference sequence). The germline V and J ends were trimmed by 6 bases and 0 bases, with 15 bases remaining between them. The CDR3 is 14 amino acids. The CDR3 here is CSATGTRSSYEQYF. The CDR3 bases are TGCAGTGCCACCGGGACGCGGTCCTCCTACGAGCAGTACTTC.

This clonotype was counted once. Within a library made for alpha chains, this beta chain is off target, and its count is uninformative. V and J are TRBV20-1 and TRBJ2-5; 7 bases map to TRBD1. CDR3 length: 14 residues. The germline CDR1 and CDR2 sequences are DFQATT and SNEGSKA (reference sequence). J was trimmed by 0 bases and V by 5 bases; bases with no gene match: 6. CDR3 sequence: CSAGKTGYQETQYF. Written as DNA, the CDR3 is TGCAGTGCTGGCAAGACAGGGTACCAAGAGACCCAGTACTTC.

For this clonotype: Since it is a stray read in a library aimed at alpha chains, this beta chain has a size that is not meaningful. V gene TRBV29-1 combines with J gene TRBJ1-2; D not certain. V was shortened by 3 bases and J by 2 bases, with 4 bases between the two germline ends. Germline CDR1 is SQVTM and CDR2 is ANQGSEA. This CDR3 spans 11 amino acids. The CDR3 DNA follows: TGCAGCGTTGATGTCAACTATGGCTACACCTTC. It yields the protein CSVDVNYGYTF.

This clonotype was recorded only once. This beta chain is an off-target read within a library intended for alpha chains, so its frequency means little. J is TRBJ2-5 and V is TRBV5-4; 10 bases agree with TRBD2. The ends lost 4 bases at V and 5 bases at J; junction bases unmatched: 11. The germline V gene has CDR1 SGHNT and CDR2 YYREEE (reference sequence). The CDR3 runs 16 residues. The CDR3: CASSGENGLAEETQYF. CDR3 in DNA: TGTGCCAGCAGCGGGGAAAACGGACTAGCGGAGGAGACCCAGTACTTC.

The table lists this clonotype with a count of one. Since it is a stray read in a library aimed at alpha chains, this beta chain has a size that is not meaningful. The gene calls are TRBV6-6 and TRBJ2-7; no clear D. This CDR3 has 12 amino acids. Germline V gene lookup returns CDR1 MNHNY and CDR2 SVGAGI (reference sequence). V gave up 6 bases and J gave up 3 bases, with 9 bases separating them. The CDR3 DNA follows: TGTGCCAGCAGGCACGCCGACTACGAGCAGTACTTC. Translation: CASRHADYEQYF.

As concerns this clonotype: The library was prepared for alpha chains; this beta chain is a stray read, so its frequency means little. The chain uses TRBV12-3 or TRBV12-4 and TRBJ2-3; D remains unclear. V dropped 5 bases and J dropped 2 bases, with 11 bases sitting between them. The CDR3 has 14 amino acids. The CDR3 sequence: CASSPLGATDTQYF. CDR3 nucleotides: TGTGCCAGCAGTCCCCTTGGCGCCACAGATACGCAGTATTTT.

Worth noting for this clonotype: Found in a library prepared for alpha chains, this beta chain is an off-target read, and its abundance has little meaning. The CDR3 is CSASGQRGRTDTQYF. In nucleotides, the CDR3 is TGCAGTGCTAGTGGGCAGCGGGGCCGCACAGATACGCAGTATTTT. The genes are TRBV20-1 and TRBJ2-3; 7 positions agree with TRBD2. Germline V CDR1 and CDR2: DFQATT, SNEGSKA (reference sequence). The CDR3 is 15 residues long. V lost 3 bases, J lost 1 base, and 7 bases stayed unmatched.

On this clonotype: A library made for alpha chains picked up this beta chain off target, so its size means little. The V gene is TRBV20-1, the J gene TRBJ2-1, with TRBD2 matching over 11 bases. V dropped 0 bases and J dropped 0; count of bases not matched to a gene: 7. The CDR3 has 18 amino acids. Germline lookup yields CDR1 DFQATT and CDR2 SNEGSKA (reference sequence). The CDR3 spells CSARDYRTSGHSYNEQFF. The CDR3 DNA reads as TGCAGTGCTAGAGATTACAGGACTAGCGGGCACTCCTACAATGAGCAGTTCTTC.